This T cell receptor beta chain was sequenced for a study of blood T cell repertoires in COVID-19. Study information: The origin of the acute and convalescent COVID-19 samples was the United States, Italy and Spain.

Germline CDR1 and CDR2: MNHEY and SVGAGI. The CDR3 has 14 residues. J was trimmed by 3 bases and V by 1 base; bases with no gene match: 2. Authors' data handling: Researchers report that nucleated cell counts were estimated from reference gene primer amplification. Libraries were prepared by immunoSEQ multiplex PCR; TCRdb keeps only in-frame clonotypes and omits some of them. D and trimming come from the DNA, and the V and J calls and clone size come from that table. This sample carries some 230,000 clones, 86% of them seen once, and the ten largest clones take around 2.2%. This chain connects TRBV6-5 to TRBJ2-7; 8 nucleotides align to TRBD1. Sequences were obtained from peripheral blood. The receptor comes from a man aged 30 to 39 who had recovered from COVID-19. CDR3 in amino acids: CASSYLDRGYEQYF. CDR3 coding DNA: TGTGCCAGCAGTTACTTAGACAGGGGCTACGAGCAGTACTTC.